One TCR beta chain is described in this entry. Its specificity is not known. The sample originates from a study of T cell responses to AZD1222 COVID-19 vaccine. The CDR3 totals 14 residues. V gave up 7 bases and J gave up 8 bases; unmatched junction bases: 11. Germline V gene data show CDR1 as SGHNT and CDR2 as YENEEA. Study-wide findings and caveats: After the peak T cell response, and only then, were repertoires sampled. Clonal diversity may have been underestimated, and the donors were mostly white British, with more females than males.

TCRdb's copy holds only in-frame clones and misses some; the assay was immunoSEQ multiplex PCR. The top ten clones hold about 1.8% of a sample with about 100,000 clones, about 87% of them seen once. This sequence originates from an adult in good health. The specimen was peripheral blood, collected on day 0 of AZD1222 vaccination. The rearrangement uses TRBV11-3 and TRBJ2-1, with 7 bases lining up with TRBD2. The CDR3 DNA is TGTGCCAGCACCTTCGGGGGGAATAAGCATGAGCAGTTCTTC. It codes for CASTFGGNKHEQFF.